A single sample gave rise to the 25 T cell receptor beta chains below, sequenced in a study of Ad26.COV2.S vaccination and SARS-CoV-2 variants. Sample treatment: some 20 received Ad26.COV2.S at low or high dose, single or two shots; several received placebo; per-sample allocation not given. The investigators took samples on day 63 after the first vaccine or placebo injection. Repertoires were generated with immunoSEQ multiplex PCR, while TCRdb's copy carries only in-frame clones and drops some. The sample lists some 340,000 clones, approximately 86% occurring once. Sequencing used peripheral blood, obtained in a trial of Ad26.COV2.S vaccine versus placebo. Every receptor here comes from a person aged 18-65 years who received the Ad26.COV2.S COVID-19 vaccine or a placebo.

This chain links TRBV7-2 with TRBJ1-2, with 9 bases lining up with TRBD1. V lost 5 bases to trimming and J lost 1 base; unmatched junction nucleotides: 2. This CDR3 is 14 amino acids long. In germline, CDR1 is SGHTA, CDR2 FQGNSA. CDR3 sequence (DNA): TGTGCCAGCAGCGCGGGACAGGGTAACTATGGCTACACCTTC. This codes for CASSAGQGNYGYTF. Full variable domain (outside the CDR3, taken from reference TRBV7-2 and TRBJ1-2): GAGVSQSPSNKVTEKGKDVELRCDPISGHTALYWYRQSLGQGLEFLIYFQGNSAPDKSGLPSDRFSAERTGGSVSTLTIQRTQQEDSAVYLCASSAGQGNYGYTFGSGTRLTVV.

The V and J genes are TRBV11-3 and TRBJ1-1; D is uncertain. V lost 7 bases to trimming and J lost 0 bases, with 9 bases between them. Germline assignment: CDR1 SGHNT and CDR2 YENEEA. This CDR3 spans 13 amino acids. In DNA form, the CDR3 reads TGTGCCAGCAAACAGAACTTGAACACTGAAGCTTTCTTT. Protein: CASKQNLNTEAFF.

Here the CDR3 DNA reads TGTGCCAGCAGCTCGGGGATCCGTTCGGGGACTAACTATGGCTACACCTTC. This translates into CASSSGIRSGTNYGYTF. The V and J genes are TRBV5-4 and TRBJ1-2; no definite D call. The CDR3 covers 17 residues. The germline gives CDR1 SGHNT, CDR2 YYREEE (reference sequence). V lost 3 bases to trimming and J lost 0 bases, with 18 bases between them.

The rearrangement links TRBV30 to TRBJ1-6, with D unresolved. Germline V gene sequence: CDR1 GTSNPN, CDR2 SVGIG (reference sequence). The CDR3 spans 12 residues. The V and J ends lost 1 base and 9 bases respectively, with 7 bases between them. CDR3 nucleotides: TGTGCCTGGAGTGCCGGTGGTTCACCCCTCCACTTT. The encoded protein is CAWSAGGSPLHF.

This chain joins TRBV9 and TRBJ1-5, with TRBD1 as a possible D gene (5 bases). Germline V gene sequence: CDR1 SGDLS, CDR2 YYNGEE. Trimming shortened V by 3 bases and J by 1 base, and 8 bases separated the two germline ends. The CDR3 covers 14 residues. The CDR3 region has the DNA TGTGCCAGCAGCGCGGGACTGAGCAATCAGCCCCAGCATTTT. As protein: CASSAGLSNQPQHF. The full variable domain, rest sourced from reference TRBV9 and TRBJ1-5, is DSGVTQTPKHLITATGQRVTLRCSPRSGDLSVYWYQQSLDQGLQFLIQYYNGEERAKGNILERFSAQQFPDLHSELNLSSLELGDSALYFCASSAGLSNQPQHFGDGTRLSIL.

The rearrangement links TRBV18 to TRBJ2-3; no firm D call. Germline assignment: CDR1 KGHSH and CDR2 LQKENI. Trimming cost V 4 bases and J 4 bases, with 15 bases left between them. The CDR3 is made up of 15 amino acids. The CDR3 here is CASSLRTGEADTQYF. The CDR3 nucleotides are TGTGCCAGCTCACTCAGGACGGGTGAGGCAGATACGCAGTATTTT.

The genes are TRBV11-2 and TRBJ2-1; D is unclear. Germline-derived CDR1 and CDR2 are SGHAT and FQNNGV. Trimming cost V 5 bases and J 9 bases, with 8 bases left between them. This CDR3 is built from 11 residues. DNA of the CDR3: TGTGCCAGCAGCCAAGGGCCTGAGCAGTTCTTC. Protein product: CASSQGPEQFF.

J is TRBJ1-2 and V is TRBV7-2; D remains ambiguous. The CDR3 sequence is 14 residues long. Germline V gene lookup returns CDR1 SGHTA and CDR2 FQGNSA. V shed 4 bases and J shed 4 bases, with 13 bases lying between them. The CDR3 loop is CASSSYIVGYGYTF. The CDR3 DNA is TGTGCCAGCAGCTCATATATCGTCGGCTATGGCTACACCTTC. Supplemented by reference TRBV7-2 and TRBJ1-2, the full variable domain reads GAGVSQSPSNKVTEKGKDVELRCDPISGHTALYWYRQSLGQGLEFLIYFQGNSAPDKSGLPSDRFSAERTGGSVSTLTIQRTQQEDSAVYLCASSSYIVGYGYTFGSGTRLTVV.

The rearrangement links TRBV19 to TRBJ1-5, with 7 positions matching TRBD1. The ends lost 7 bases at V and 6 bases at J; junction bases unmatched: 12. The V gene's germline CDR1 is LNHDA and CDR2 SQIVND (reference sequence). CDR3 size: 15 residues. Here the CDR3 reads CASTAEGQGVQPQHF. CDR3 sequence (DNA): TGTGCCAGTACCGCCGAGGGGCAGGGGGTTCAGCCCCAGCATTTT.

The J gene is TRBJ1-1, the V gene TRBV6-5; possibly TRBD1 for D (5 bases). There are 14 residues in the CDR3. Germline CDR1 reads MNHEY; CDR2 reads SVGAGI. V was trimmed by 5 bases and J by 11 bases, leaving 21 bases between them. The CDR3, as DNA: TGTGCCAGCAGTCCCCCGGGGCGGGGTCAGGATGCTTTCTTT. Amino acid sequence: CASSPPGRGQDAFF.

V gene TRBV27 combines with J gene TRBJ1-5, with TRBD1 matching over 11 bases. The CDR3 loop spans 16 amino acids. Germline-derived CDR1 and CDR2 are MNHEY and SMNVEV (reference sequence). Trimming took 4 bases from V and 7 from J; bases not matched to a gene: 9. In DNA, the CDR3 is TGTGCCAGCAGTTCTCGTTATGGGACAGGGGGGCAGCCCCAGCATTTT. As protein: CASSSRYGTGGQPQHF.

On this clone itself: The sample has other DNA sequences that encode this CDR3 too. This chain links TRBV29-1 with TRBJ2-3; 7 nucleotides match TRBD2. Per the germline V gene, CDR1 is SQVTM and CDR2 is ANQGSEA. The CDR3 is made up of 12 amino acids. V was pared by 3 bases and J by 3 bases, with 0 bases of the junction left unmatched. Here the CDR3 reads CSVDGGTDTQYF. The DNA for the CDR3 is TGCAGCGTTGACGGGGGGACAGATACGCAGTATTTT.

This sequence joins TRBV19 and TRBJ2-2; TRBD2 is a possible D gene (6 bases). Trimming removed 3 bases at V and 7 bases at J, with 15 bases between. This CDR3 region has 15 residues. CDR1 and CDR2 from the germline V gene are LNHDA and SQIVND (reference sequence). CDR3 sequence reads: CASSIRNQGGGELFF. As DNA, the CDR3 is TGTGCCAGTAGTATCAGGAATCAGGGAGGCGGGGAGCTGTTTTTT. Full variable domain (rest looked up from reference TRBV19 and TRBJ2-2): DGGITQSPKYLFRKEGQNVTLSCEQNLNHDAMYWYRQDPGQGLRLIYYSQIVNDFQKGDIAEGYSVSREKKESFPLTVTSAQKNPTAFYLCASSIRNQGGGELFFGEGSRLTVL.

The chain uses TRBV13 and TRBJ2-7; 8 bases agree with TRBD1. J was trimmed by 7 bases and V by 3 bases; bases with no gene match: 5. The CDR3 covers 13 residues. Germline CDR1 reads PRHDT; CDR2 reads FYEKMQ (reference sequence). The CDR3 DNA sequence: TGTGCCAGCAGCTTGACCACAGGGGGGGAGCAGTACTTC. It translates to CASSLTTGGEQYF.

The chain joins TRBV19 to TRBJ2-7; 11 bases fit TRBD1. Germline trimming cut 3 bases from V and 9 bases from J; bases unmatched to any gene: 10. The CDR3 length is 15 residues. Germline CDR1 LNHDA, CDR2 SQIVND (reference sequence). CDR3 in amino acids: CASSIGGQGAMVQYF. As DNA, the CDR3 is TGTGCCAGTAGTATCGGAGGACAGGGGGCAATGGTGCAGTACTTC.

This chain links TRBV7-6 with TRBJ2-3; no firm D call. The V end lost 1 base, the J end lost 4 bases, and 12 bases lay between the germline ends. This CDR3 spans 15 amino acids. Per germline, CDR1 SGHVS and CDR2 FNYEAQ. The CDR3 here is CASSLVGPPSDTQYF. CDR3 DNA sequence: TGTGCCAGCAGCTTAGTAGGGCCACCCTCAGATACGCAGTATTTT.

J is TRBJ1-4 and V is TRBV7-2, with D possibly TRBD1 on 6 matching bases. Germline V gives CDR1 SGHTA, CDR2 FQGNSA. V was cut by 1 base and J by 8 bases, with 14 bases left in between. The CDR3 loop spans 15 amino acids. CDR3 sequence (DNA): TGTGCCAGCAGCTTAGGTGTAGGGGGAGTAGAAAAACTGTTTTTT. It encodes CASSLGVGGVEKLFF.

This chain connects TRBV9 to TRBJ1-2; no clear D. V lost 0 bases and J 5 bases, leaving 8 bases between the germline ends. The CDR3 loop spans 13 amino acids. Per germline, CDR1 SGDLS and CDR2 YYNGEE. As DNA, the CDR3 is TGTGCCAGCAGCGTAGATAAAGAATATGGCTACACCTTC. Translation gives CASSVDKEYGYTF.

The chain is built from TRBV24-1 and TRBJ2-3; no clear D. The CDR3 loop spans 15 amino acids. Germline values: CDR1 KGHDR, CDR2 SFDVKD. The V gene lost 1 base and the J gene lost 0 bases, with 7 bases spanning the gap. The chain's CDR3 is CATSDLRTSTDTQYF. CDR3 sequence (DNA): TGTGCCACCAGTGATTTACGGACCAGCACAGATACGCAGTATTTT.

The CDR3 coding sequence is TGTGCCAGCAGCCCCCGACATCAAGGCCTTTTCTATGGCTACACCTTC. Encoded protein: CASSPRHQGLFYGYTF. The rearrangement links TRBV7-4 to TRBJ1-2; unclear D gene. Trimming removed 5 bases from V and 4 bases from J, with 20 bases in between. The CDR3 totals 16 residues. The germline CDR1 and CDR2 sequences are SGHVT and SQSDAQ.

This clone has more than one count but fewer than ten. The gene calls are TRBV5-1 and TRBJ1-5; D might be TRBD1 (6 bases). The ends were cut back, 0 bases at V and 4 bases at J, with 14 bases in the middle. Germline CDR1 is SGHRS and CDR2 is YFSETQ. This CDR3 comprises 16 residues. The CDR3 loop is CASSLDTGTRNQPQHF. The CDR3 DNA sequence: TGCGCCAGCAGCTTGGATACCGGGACACGAAATCAGCCCCAGCATTTT.

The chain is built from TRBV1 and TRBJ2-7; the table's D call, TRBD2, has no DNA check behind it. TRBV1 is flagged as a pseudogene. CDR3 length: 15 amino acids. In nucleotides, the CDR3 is TGCACCAGCAGCCTGAAAGGGACTCCGGGGTACGAGCAGTACTTC. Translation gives CTSSLKGTPGYEQYF.

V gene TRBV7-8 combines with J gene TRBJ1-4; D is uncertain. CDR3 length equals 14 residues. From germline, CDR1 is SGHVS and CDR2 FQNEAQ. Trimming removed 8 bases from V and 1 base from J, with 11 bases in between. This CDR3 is CASGKVGTNEKLFF. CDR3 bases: TGTGCCAGCGGGAAGGTGGGAACTAATGAAAAACTGTTTTTT.

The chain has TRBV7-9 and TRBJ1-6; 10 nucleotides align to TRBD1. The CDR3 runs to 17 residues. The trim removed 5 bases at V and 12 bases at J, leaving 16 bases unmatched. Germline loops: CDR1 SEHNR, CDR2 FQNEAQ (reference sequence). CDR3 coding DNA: TGTGCCAGCAGCAGTACCCGGGACAGGGGCACATACGTACCCCTCCACTTT. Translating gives CASSSTRDRGTYVPLHF.

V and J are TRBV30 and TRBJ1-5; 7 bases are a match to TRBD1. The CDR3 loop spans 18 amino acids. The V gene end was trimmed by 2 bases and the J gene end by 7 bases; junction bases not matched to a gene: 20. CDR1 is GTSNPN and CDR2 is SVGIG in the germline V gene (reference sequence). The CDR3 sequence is CAWSPRPGRTGYRQPQHF. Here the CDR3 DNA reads TGTGCCTGGAGTCCTCGTCCCGGAAGGACAGGCTATCGCCAGCCCCAGCATTTT. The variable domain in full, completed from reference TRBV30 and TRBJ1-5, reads SQTIHQWPATLVQPVGSPLSLECTVEGTSNPNLYWYRQAAGRGLQLLFYSVGIGQISSEVPQNLSASRPQDRQFILSSKKLLLSDSGFYLCAWSPRPGRTGYRQPQHFGDGTRLSIL.